These 17 T cell receptor beta chains were sequenced from one sample in a study of read filtering for tumor transcriptome and immune sequencing. From roughly 390 ng of RNA, a library with molecular barcoded alpha/delta and beta/gamma adaptors was made. TCRdb processed the reads anew with MiXCR; each CDR3 protein has one entry. The data contain about 58,000 distinct CDR3 sequences, approximately 13% of them singletons. The sample comprised a population of CD138-negative cells sorted from bone marrow. The receptors were gathered from a donor aged 40 or older with multiple myeloma.

This clonotype was observed many times. The chain couples TRBV11-1 to TRBJ1-1; no clear D gene. The V end was cut by 5 bases, the J end by 6 bases, with 10 bases between. The length of the CDR3 is 12 residues. Germline V CDR1 and CDR2: SGHAT, FQDESV (reference sequence). CDR3 sequence (DNA): TGTGCCAGCAGCCCTGCTCTTCCTGAAGCTTTCTTT. It is translated as CASSPALPEAFF.

This clonotype occurred many times. The chain couples TRBV27 to TRBJ1-2; D possibly corresponds to TRBD1 (6 bases). The CDR3 length is 14 residues. V lost 4 bases and J lost 2, with 11 bases in between. The germline V gene has CDR1 MNHEY and CDR2 SMNVEV (reference sequence). CDR3 residues: CASSSLTGNYGYTF. The CDR3 region has the DNA TGTGCCAGCAGTTCCCTAACAGGGAACTATGGCTACACCTTC.

Notes on this clonotype: This may be a read error, as it is one base from a much larger clone. V usage is TRBV2 and J usage is TRBJ2-1; perhaps TRBD2 as D (5 bases). Germline V gene lookup returns CDR1 SNHLY and CDR2 FYNNEI. There are 15 residues in the CDR3. CDR3: CAREIGMSSYKEQFF. The CDR3 nucleotides read TGTGCCAGAGAGATCGGGATGAGCTCCTACAAGGAGCAGTTCTTC.

This clonotype was seen repeatedly, ten times or more. The V and J genes are TRBV24-1 and TRBJ2-2; D is possibly TRBD2 (6 bases). The CDR3 is 15 residues long. The V gene lost 4 bases and the J gene lost 8 bases, with 16 bases spanning the gap. The germline V gene has CDR1 KGHDR and CDR2 SFDVKD. CDR3 sequence (DNA): TGTGCCACCAGTGACCCCCGGAGGGCCCAGGGGGAGCTGTTTTTT. The encoded protein is CATSDPRRAQGELFF.

The J gene is TRBJ1-1, the V gene TRBV6-2 or TRBV6-3, with D possibly being TRBD1 (6 bases). CDR1 is MNHEY and CDR2 is SVGEGT in the germline V gene. V lost 4 bases to trimming and J lost 4 bases, with 13 bases between them. The CDR3 contains 14 residues. CDR3 protein: CASSSGQYVTEAFF. Written as DNA, the CDR3 is TGTGCCAGCAGTTCAGGACAGTATGTCACTGAAGCTTTCTTT.

This clonotype was seen repeatedly, ten times or more. Here the CDR3 omits its conserved ending phenylalanine or tryptophan, so a read error is the likely source. Because the CDR3's place on the DNA is in doubt, the DNA is left out and the CDR3 is given as listed by TCRdb. The V gene is TRBV5-1, the J gene TRBJ1-4; TRBD1 is taken as the D call from the table, unchecked against the DNA. Germline V CDR1 and CDR2: SGHRS, YFSETQ. The CDR3 has 11 residues if both end residues are counted. CDR3 amino acids: CASRPGAAQYG.

About this clonotype: This may be a read error: a much more frequent sequence differs by one nucleotide. V is TRBV3-1 and J is TRBJ2-1; perhaps TRBD2 as D (5 bases). The CDR3 length is 12 residues. Per germline, CDR1 LGHDT and CDR2 YNNKEL (reference sequence). V lost 5 bases and J lost 7, with 9 bases in between. The CDR3: CASSGEPNEQFF. CDR3 sequence (DNA): TGTGCCAGCAGCGGGGAGCCTAATGAGCAGTTCTTC.

This clonotype was seen repeatedly, ten times or more. CDR3 DNA: TGCGCCAGCAGCTTGGGGACGGCTAGCTCTGGAAACACCATATATTTT. It translates to CASSLGTASSGNTIYF. The chain is built from TRBV5-1 and TRBJ1-3; D is uncertain. Germline V gives CDR1 SGHRS, CDR2 YFSETQ. V was pared by 0 bases and J by 0 bases, with 10 bases between. This CDR3 is 16 amino acids long.

J is TRBJ1-5 and V is TRBV6-5; 8 nucleotides align to TRBD1. CDR3 size: 13 residues. The V segment lost 5 bases and the J segment 4 bases; nucleotides outside the gene matches: 1. Germline lookup yields CDR1 MNHEY and CDR2 SVGAGI. The CDR3 protein is CASSRQGNQPQHF. The CDR3 nucleotides read TGTGCCAGCAGTCGACAGGGGAATCAGCCCCAGCATTTT.

This clonotype was counted many times. The V call is TRBV4-2, the J call TRBJ1-5, with D perhaps matching TRBD1 (5 bases). CDR1 and CDR2 from the germline V gene are LGHNA and YNFKEQ. With 1 base removed from V and 5 bases from J, the gap between germline ends came to 9 bases. This CDR3 is 14 amino acids long. The CDR3 region is CASSQGGSDQPQHF. Here the CDR3 DNA reads TGTGCCAGCAGCCAAGGGGGGAGCGATCAGCCCCAGCATTTT.

This clonotype was seen ten or more times. The rearrangement joins TRBV18 to TRBJ2-5; 8 bases fit TRBD1. The CDR3 covers 16 residues. Germline trimming cut 3 bases from V and 1 base from J; bases unmatched to any gene: 7. The germline CDR1 and CDR2 sequences are KGHSH and LQKENI. CDR3: CASSPSDRGSQETQYF. For the CDR3, the DNA is TGTGCCAGCTCACCGAGCGACAGGGGAAGCCAAGAGACCCAGTACTTC.

This clonotype was detected ten times or more. V usage is TRBV18 and J usage is TRBJ2-3, with D perhaps matching TRBD1 (5 bases). Looked up from germline, CDR1 is KGHSH and CDR2 is LQKENI. V was clipped by 0 bases and J by 0 bases, with 10 bases between them. The CDR3 sequence is 16 residues long. Here the CDR3 DNA reads TGTGCCAGCTCACCACCCGTCCCAGGGAGCACAGATACGCAGTATTTT. This gives the protein CASSPPVPGSTDTQYF.

There are many counts of this clonotype. The chain uses TRBV7-3 and TRBJ2-3; D perhaps matches TRBD2 (7 bases). CDR1 SGHTA and CDR2 FQGTGA come from the germline V gene. Trimming cost V 0 bases and J 5 bases, with 12 bases left between them. This CDR3 has 15 amino acids. Here the CDR3 DNA reads TGTGCCAGCAGCTTAACGGGAGGGGGGGGAGATACGCAGTATTTT. Its translation is CASSLTGGGGDTQYF.

This chain joins TRBV5-4 and TRBJ2-1, with 7 bases that match TRBD2. With V trimmed by 4 bases and J by 6 bases, 7 bases remained unmatched. Germline V lookup: CDR1 SGHNT, CDR2 YYREEE (reference sequence). This CDR3 contains 14 residues. The CDR3 spells CASSGGGTTNEQFF. The CDR3 nucleotides are TGTGCCAGCAGCGGGGGGGGGACTACCAATGAGCAGTTCTTC.

This clonotype appeared many times. This rearrangement joins TRBV4-1 to TRBJ2-3, with 7 positions matching TRBD2. Trimming cost V 1 base and J 3 bases; bases outside gene matches: 7. The CDR3 covers 16 residues. The germline V gene encodes CDR1 MGHRA and CDR2 YSYEKL. CDR3 in DNA: TGCGCCAGCAGCCAAGGTGTGGGCGGGGGAACAGATACGCAGTATTTT. Its translation is CASSQGVGGGTDTQYF.

In the case of this clonotype: Compared with germline, one end of the junction differs, possibly owing to a read error. The rearrangement uses TRBV14 and TRBJ2-1; 8 positions agree with TRBD2. The CDR3 is 18 amino acids. The germline V gene encodes CDR1 SGHDN and CDR2 FVKESK. The CDR3 here is CASSQRGLTSGAYNEQLF. The CDR3 nucleotides are TGTGCCAGCAGCCAACGGGGACTCACTAGCGGAGCCTACAATGAGCAGCTCTTC.

This clonotype was picked up many times. The genes are TRBV12-3 or TRBV12-4 and TRBJ2-1; D possibly corresponds to TRBD2 (6 bases). V lost 7 bases and J 3 bases, leaving 10 bases between the germline ends. This CDR3 is built from 13 residues. The CDR3 coding sequence is TGTGCCAGCACCGGACTATTCTACAATGAGCAGTTCTTC. Translated: CASTGLFYNEQFF.